The rows below give T cell receptor beta chains drawn from one sample of a study of beta chain features in type 1 diabetes. Generated by immunoSEQ multiplex PCR, the TCRdb table keeps only in-frame clones and is missing some. This sample yields 500,000 to 700,000 clones, of which around 15% are seen a single time; approximately 0.087% belongs to the top ten. Input material: naive CD4+ T cells from blood. These receptors originate from a man aged 18-30 years in good health. Each CDR3 is given with its conserved first and last residue. D genes are given only for firm matches. Where a row states a size, it is once, few, many or the class of an expanded clone; other rows omit it.

len: 15
abundance: -
d_gene: -
j_gene: TRBJ2-3
v_gene: TRBV9
CDR3nt: TGTGCCAGCAGCGTAGCTGGGTATGACACGGATACGCAGTATTTT
CDR3aa: CASSVAGYDTDTQYF

len: 13
abundance: -
d_gene: TRBD2
j_gene: TRBJ2-3
v_gene: TRBV7-9
CDR3nt: TGTGCCAGCACCAGGGACTACACAGATACGCAGTATTTT
CDR3aa: CASTRDYTDTQYF

len: 14
abundance: -
d_gene: -
j_gene: TRBJ2-5
v_gene: TRBV6-1
CDR3nt: TGTGCCAGCAGTTCACAGGCACCCCAAGAGACCCAGTACTTC
CDR3aa: CASSSQAPQETQYF

len: 13
abundance: -
d_gene: -
j_gene: TRBJ2-5
v_gene: TRBV5-6
CDR3nt: TGTGCCAGCAGCTTGGGGGGTCTGGAGACCCAGTACTTC
CDR3aa: CASSLGGLETQYF

len: 15
abundance: -
d_gene: -
j_gene: TRBJ1-2
v_gene: TRBV9
CDR3nt: TGTGCCAGCAGCGTAGAACACTCACCTAACTATGGCCACACCTTC
CDR3aa: CASSVEHSPNYGHTF

len: 14
abundance: -
d_gene: -
j_gene: TRBJ1-2
v_gene: TRBV7-9
CDR3nt: TGTGCCAGCAGCTTTGGGAGGACAGCCTATGGCTACACCTTC
CDR3aa: CASSFGRTAYGYTF

len: 13
abundance: few
d_gene: -
j_gene: TRBJ2-3
v_gene: TRBV15
CDR3nt: TGTGCCACCACTGCTCAGGGCACAGATACGCAGTATTTT
CDR3aa: CATTAQGTDTQYF

len: 15
abundance: -
d_gene: -
j_gene: TRBJ1-5
v_gene: TRBV7-2
CDR3nt: TGTGCCAGCAGCTTAGTCATAGGGGTCAATCAGCCCCAGCATTTT
CDR3aa: CASSLVIGVNQPQHF

len: 13
abundance: -
d_gene: TRBD1
j_gene: TRBJ1-1
v_gene: TRBV2
CDR3nt: TGTTCCTCCGGGACAGGGGGCGCTTCTGAAGCTTTCTTT
CDR3aa: CSSGTGGASEAFF

len: 14
abundance: -
d_gene: -
j_gene: TRBJ2-5
v_gene: TRBV6-5
CDR3nt: TGTGCCAGCAGTTACCCCCAGCCGGGGGAGACCCAGTACTTC
CDR3aa: CASSYPQPGETQYF

len: 16
abundance: -
d_gene: -
j_gene: TRBJ2-4
v_gene: TRBV11-2
CDR3nt: TGTGCCAGCAGCCGTATAGTGGGGGGGCCCAAAAACATTCAGTACTTC
CDR3aa: CASSRIVGGPKNIQYF

len: 14
abundance: few
d_gene: -
j_gene: TRBJ1-2
v_gene: TRBV18
CDR3nt: TGTGCCAGCTCACCAGATCGGGGACTCTATGGCTACACCTTC
CDR3aa: CASSPDRGLYGYTF

len: 17
abundance: -
d_gene: -
j_gene: TRBJ1-3
v_gene: TRBV5-1
CDR3nt: TGCGCCAGCAGCTTGGCGTGGGTCGGGAGCTCTGGAAACACCATATATTTT
CDR3aa: CASSLAWVGSSGNTIYF

len: 16
abundance: -
d_gene: TRBD1
j_gene: TRBJ1-2
v_gene: TRBV6-6
CDR3nt: TGTGCCAGCAGTTACTCTCAGGGGGCCTCGCCGTATGGCTACACCTTC
CDR3aa: CASSYSQGASPYGYTF

len: 13
abundance: few
d_gene: -
j_gene: TRBJ1-2
v_gene: TRBV9
CDR3nt: TGTGCCAGCAGCGTAGGAGGCTTTTATGGCTACACCTTC
CDR3aa: CASSVGGFYGYTF

len: 15
abundance: -
d_gene: TRBD2
j_gene: TRBJ2-3
v_gene: TRBV27
CDR3nt: TGTGCCAGCGGATCACTAGCGGGAGGGAGCGTTACGCAGTATTTT
CDR3aa: CASGSLAGGSVTQYF

len: 15
abundance: few
d_gene: TRBD1
j_gene: TRBJ2-3
v_gene: TRBV25-1
CDR3nt: TGTGCCAGCAGTGAACCAGGGGGCCGCACAGATACGCAGTATTTT
CDR3aa: CASSEPGGRTDTQYF

len: 15
abundance: -
d_gene: -
j_gene: TRBJ2-4
v_gene: TRBV27
CDR3nt: TGTGCCAGCATGACGGCTGGACTAGCCAAAAACATTCAGTACTTC
CDR3aa: CASMTAGLAKNIQYF

len: 13
abundance: few
d_gene: TRBD1
j_gene: TRBJ2-7
v_gene: TRBV6-1
CDR3nt: TGTGCCAGCAGCGGGCAGGGGGCGTTCGAGCAGTACTTC
CDR3aa: CASSGQGAFEQYF

len: 13
abundance: -
d_gene: -
j_gene: TRBJ2-5
v_gene: TRBV2
CDR3nt: TGTGCCAGCCTCTCGGACTATCAAGAGACCCAGTACTTC
CDR3aa: CASLSDYQETQYF

len: 12
abundance: few
d_gene: -
j_gene: TRBJ1-1
v_gene: TRBV7-9
CDR3nt: TGTGCCAGCAGCTTAGCGGTGGCTGAAGCTTTCTTT
CDR3aa: CASSLAVAEAFF

len: 14
abundance: few
d_gene: -
j_gene: TRBJ2-7
v_gene: TRBV2
CDR3nt: TGTGCCAGCAGTGCAAACTGGCCCTCCTACGAGCAGTACTTC
CDR3aa: CASSANWPSYEQYF

len: 14
abundance: few
d_gene: -
j_gene: TRBJ1-1
v_gene: TRBV18
CDR3nt: TGTGCCAGCTCACCTAGAGGAGAGAACACTGAAGCTTTCTTT
CDR3aa: CASSPRGENTEAFF

len: 16
abundance: -
d_gene: -
j_gene: TRBJ1-4
v_gene: TRBV4-2
CDR3nt: TGTGCCAGCAGCCAAGCACAGGGCGGAACTAATGAAAAACTGTTTTTT
CDR3aa: CASSQAQGGTNEKLFF

len: 16
abundance: -
d_gene: -
j_gene: TRBJ2-5
v_gene: TRBV4-2
CDR3nt: TGTGCCAGCAGCCAAGTGTCGGCGGGGGCCTCGGAGACCCAGTACTTC
CDR3aa: CASSQVSAGASETQYF

len: 16
abundance: few
d_gene: TRBD1
j_gene: TRBJ1-2
v_gene: TRBV15
CDR3nt: TGTGCCACCAGCCCTGCCCGCTCGGGACAGAACTATGGCTACACCTTC
CDR3aa: CATSPARSGQNYGYTF

len: 17
abundance: -
d_gene: TRBD1
j_gene: TRBJ2-7
v_gene: TRBV19
CDR3nt: TGTGCCAGTAGTATTCGTGCACTGGGACAGGGGGGATACGAGCAGTACTTC
CDR3aa: CASSIRALGQGGYEQYF

len: 14
abundance: -
d_gene: -
j_gene: TRBJ2-7
v_gene: TRBV5-1
CDR3nt: TGCGCCAGCAGCCCCCTAGCGAAGTCCTACGAGCAGTACTTC
CDR3aa: CASSPLAKSYEQYF

len: 16
abundance: -
d_gene: TRBD1
j_gene: TRBJ1-6
v_gene: TRBV5-1
CDR3nt: TGCGCCAGCAGCTTGACTTTGGGACAGCAAAATTCACCCCTCCACTTT
CDR3aa: CASSLTLGQQNSPLHF

len: 15
abundance: -
d_gene: -
j_gene: TRBJ1-2
v_gene: TRBV7-2
CDR3nt: TGTGCCAGCAGCCCTCGAGGAGGGGGTAACTATGGCTACACCTTC
CDR3aa: CASSPRGGGNYGYTF

len: 14
abundance: few
d_gene: -
j_gene: TRBJ1-1
v_gene: TRBV29-1
CDR3nt: TGCAGCGTTGGAGGAGCTATTGGGGACACTGAAGCTTTCTTT
CDR3aa: CSVGGAIGDTEAFF

len: 16
abundance: few
d_gene: TRBD2
j_gene: TRBJ2-1
v_gene: TRBV9
CDR3nt: TGTGCCAGCAGCGCTACCGGGACTAGAAGGTACAATGAGCAGTTCTTC
CDR3aa: CASSATGTRRYNEQFF

len: 15
abundance: -
d_gene: TRBD1
j_gene: TRBJ1-2
v_gene: TRBV5-6
CDR3nt: TGTGCCAGCAGCCCTCGGGACAGGTTTGACTATGGCTACACCTTC
CDR3aa: CASSPRDRFDYGYTF

len: 14
abundance: few
d_gene: -
j_gene: TRBJ2-1
v_gene: TRBV21-1
CDR3nt: TGTGCCAGCCTAGCTGGGCCGCGAGGGAATGAGCAGTTCTTC
CDR3aa: CASLAGPRGNEQFF

len: 17
abundance: few
d_gene: TRBD2
j_gene: TRBJ2-2
v_gene: TRBV27
CDR3nt: TGTGCCAGCAGTTTCCGACTAGCGGGCCCGAACACCGGGGAGCTGTTTTTT
CDR3aa: CASSFRLAGPNTGELFF

len: 16
abundance: -
d_gene: -
j_gene: TRBJ1-1
v_gene: TRBV9
CDR3nt: TGTGCCAGCAGCGTAGACCCTGGACAAGGCGAAGCTGAAGCTTTCTTT
CDR3aa: CASSVDPGQGEAEAFF

len: 17
abundance: -
d_gene: -
j_gene: TRBJ1-6
v_gene: TRBV18
CDR3nt: TGTGCCAGCTCACCACCGGGAACAATAGCCCAGAATTCACCCCTCCACTTT
CDR3aa: CASSPPGTIAQNSPLHF

len: 15
abundance: -
d_gene: -
j_gene: TRBJ2-3
v_gene: TRBV6-5
CDR3nt: TGTGCCAGCACCGACGGGGGGCTGGGCACAGATACGCAGTATTTT
CDR3aa: CASTDGGLGTDTQYF

len: 17
abundance: few
d_gene: -
j_gene: TRBJ2-6
v_gene: TRBV19
CDR3nt: TGTGCCAGTAGTATAGTCAGGGCAGGTCCTGGGGCCAACGTCCTGACTTTC
CDR3aa: CASSIVRAGPGANVLTF

len: 15
abundance: few
d_gene: -
j_gene: TRBJ2-1
v_gene: TRBV5-4
CDR3nt: TGTGCCAGCAGCCCAACCGTTACTGAGACAAGTGAGCAGTTCTTC
CDR3aa: CASSPTVTETSEQFF

len: 15
abundance: few
d_gene: -
j_gene: TRBJ1-5
v_gene: TRBV5-1
CDR3nt: TGCGCCAGCAGCTACGCAGGGTACGACAATCAGCCCCAGCATTTT
CDR3aa: CASSYAGYDNQPQHF

len: 14
abundance: few
d_gene: TRBD1
j_gene: TRBJ1-5
v_gene: TRBV5-1
CDR3nt: TGCGCCAGCAGCGTCACAGGGGTGGGTCAGCCCCAGCATTTT
CDR3aa: CASSVTGVGQPQHF

len: 15
abundance: few
d_gene: -
j_gene: TRBJ2-1
v_gene: TRBV2
CDR3nt: TGTGCCAGCAGTGGTCCGACTGCGTCTTACAATGAGCAGTTCTTC
CDR3aa: CASSGPTASYNEQFF

len: 13
abundance: -
d_gene: -
j_gene: TRBJ2-7
v_gene: TRBV6-5
CDR3nt: TGTGCCAGCACGCTGGGTAAAGGCTACGAGCAGTACTTC
CDR3aa: CASTLGKGYEQYF

len: 15
abundance: -
d_gene: -
j_gene: TRBJ1-4
v_gene: TRBV25-1
CDR3nt: TGTGCCAGCAGTGACCATTGGGACATCGCCGAAAAACTGTTTTTT
CDR3aa: CASSDHWDIAEKLFF

len: 15
abundance: few
d_gene: -
j_gene: TRBJ2-5
v_gene: TRBV7-3
CDR3nt: TGTGCCAGCAGCTTAACACAGACTGCGAAAGAGACCCAGTACTTC
CDR3aa: CASSLTQTAKETQYF

len: 13
abundance: few
d_gene: -
j_gene: TRBJ1-2
v_gene: TRBV5-1
CDR3nt: TGCGCCAGCACCAAGGACCTTAGTCAAGGCTACACCTTC
CDR3aa: CASTKDLSQGYTF

len: 17
abundance: few
d_gene: -
j_gene: TRBJ2-7
v_gene: TRBV28
CDR3nt: TGTGCCAGCAGTTTCGAAGTGATTCTGGCAGGGCTATACGAGCAGTACTTC
CDR3aa: CASSFEVILAGLYEQYF

len: 12
abundance: many
d_gene: -
j_gene: TRBJ2-1
v_gene: TRBV18
CDR3nt: TGTGCCAGCTCTCTGCAAGACAATGAGCAGTTCTTC
CDR3aa: CASSLQDNEQFF

len: 16
abundance: few
d_gene: -
j_gene: TRBJ2-1
v_gene: TRBV7-6
CDR3nt: TGTGCCAGCAGCACCCGACAGGGAGGCTCCTACAATGAGCAGTTCTTC
CDR3aa: CASSTRQGGSYNEQFF

len: 12
abundance: -
d_gene: -
j_gene: TRBJ2-7
v_gene: TRBV30
CDR3nt: TGTGCCGGTACAGGGTACCTCTACGAGCAGTACTTC
CDR3aa: CAGTGYLYEQYF

len: 14
abundance: -
d_gene: TRBD1
j_gene: TRBJ2-5
v_gene: TRBV5-4
CDR3nt: TGTGCCAGCAGCTTGGCAGGGGGCGGAGAGACCCAGTACTTC
CDR3aa: CASSLAGGGETQYF

len: 16
abundance: -
d_gene: TRBD1
j_gene: TRBJ2-5
v_gene: TRBV7-2
CDR3nt: TGTGCCAGCAGCTGGAGGACAGGGGAGAGTAGGGAGACCCAGTACTTC
CDR3aa: CASSWRTGESRETQYF

len: 16
abundance: -
d_gene: -
j_gene: TRBJ2-7
v_gene: TRBV19
CDR3nt: TGTGCCAGTAGTTGGACCCTCTCTACCCTACGCTACGAGCAGTACTTC
CDR3aa: CASSWTLSTLRYEQYF

len: 17
abundance: few
d_gene: TRBD2
j_gene: TRBJ2-7
v_gene: TRBV27
CDR3nt: TGTGCCAGCAGTTTATGGGCTAGCGGGGTGAGCTCCTACGAGCAGTACTTC
CDR3aa: CASSLWASGVSSYEQYF

len: 14
abundance: -
d_gene: -
j_gene: TRBJ1-2
v_gene: TRBV7-9
CDR3nt: TGTGCCAGCAGCTTAGACTCAGGGAACTATGGCTACACCTTC
CDR3aa: CASSLDSGNYGYTF

len: 15
abundance: few
d_gene: TRBD1
j_gene: TRBJ1-5
v_gene: TRBV5-6
CDR3nt: TGTGCCAGCAGCTTGTTGGACAGGGACGATCAGCCCCAGCATTTT
CDR3aa: CASSLLDRDDQPQHF

len: 15
abundance: -
d_gene: TRBD2
j_gene: TRBJ2-7
v_gene: TRBV10-3
CDR3nt: TGTGCCATCTCCTCCGGACTAGATCGCTCCTACGAGCAGTACTTC
CDR3aa: CAISSGLDRSYEQYF

len: 13
abundance: few
d_gene: -
j_gene: TRBJ2-2
v_gene: TRBV14
CDR3nt: TGTGCCAGCAGCCAAGCGAGTGTAGGGGAGCTGTTTTTT
CDR3aa: CASSQASVGELFF

len: 17
abundance: -
d_gene: -
j_gene: TRBJ2-5
v_gene: TRBV2
CDR3nt: TGTGCCAGCGGTAAGGGCCGGGCGTTGGCCCTCCAAGAGACCCAGTACTTC
CDR3aa: CASGKGRALALQETQYF